This is a list of T cell receptor beta chains from one sample in a study of PD-L1 blockade in urothelial cancer. Generated by immunoSEQ multiplex PCR, the TCRdb table keeps only in-frame clones and is missing some. There are fewer than 100,000 clones in the sample; approximately 80% occur only once, and approximately 7.1% lies in the top ten. The sequencing here drew on PBMCs, taken around atezolizumab (anti-PD-L1) treatment. Source of these receptors: a man between 35 and 55 years old with urothelial cancer. Both conserved end residues are part of each CDR3. A D gene is named only where the DNA matches it firmly. Size is omitted from some rows. Given values are once, few, many or a class for expanded clones.

>TRBV5-1|TRBJ2-3|NA|TRBD2
CASSPWTSGRADTQYF
TGCGCCAGCAGCCCGTGGACTAGCGGGAGAGCAGATACGCAGTATTTT
>TRBV7-2|TRBJ2-2|NA|TRBD1
CATRQGVGELFF
TGTGCCACCCGACAGGGTGTCGGGGAGCTGTTTTTT
>TRBV11-2|TRBJ2-7|NA|TRBD2
CASSASGIYEQYF
TGTGCCAGCAGTGCTAGCGGGATCTACGAGCAGTACTTC
>TRBV28|TRBJ2-3|NA|NA
CASSYPPSLTDTQYF
TGTGCCAGCAGTTACCCCCCCAGTCTTACAGATACGCAGTATTTT
>TRBV6-4|TRBJ1-5|NA|NA
CASSDHAGRINQPQHF
TGTGCCAGCAGTGACCACGCAGGCCGTATCAATCAGCCCCAGCATTTT
>TRBV5-8|TRBJ2-3|NA|NA
CASSRAGLDTQYF
TGTGCCAGCAGCAGAGCGGGTCTAGATACGCAGTATTTT
>TRBV28|TRBJ1-5|NA|NA
CASSLSEGYQPQHF
TGTGCCAGCAGTTTATCAGAGGGATATCAGCCCCAGCATTTT
>TRBV20-1|TRBJ1-5|once|NA
CSAREAGAQHF
TGCAGTGCTAGAGAAGCGGGGGCCCAGCATTTT
>TRBV7-2|TRBJ2-2|NA|NA
CASSPKSAGELFF
TGTGCCAGCAGCCCGAAGTCGGCCGGGGAGCTGTTTTTT
>TRBV5-1|TRBJ1-2|NA|NA
CASSLDGGGNYGYTF
TGCGCCAGCAGCTTGGACGGGGGGGGGAACTATGGCTACACCTTC
>TRBV4-2|TRBJ1-2|NA|TRBD1
CASSQDMAGGAYGYTF
TGTGCCAGCAGCCAAGATATGGCAGGGGGCGCGTATGGCTACACCTTC
>TRBV5-1|TRBJ2-1|NA|TRBD2
CASSSVLAGNSYNEQFF
TGCGCCAGCAGCTCCGTATTAGCGGGGAACTCCTACAATGAGCAGTTCTTC
>TRBV29-1|TRBJ1-1|NA|NA
CSVGGTNTEAFF
TGCAGCGTGGGGGGGACAAACACTGAAGCTTTCTTT
>TRBV5-1|TRBJ2-7|NA|NA
CASSLASGSYEQYF
TGCGCCAGCAGCTTAGCCAGCGGGTCCTACGAGCAGTACTTC
>TRBV28|TRBJ2-3|NA|NA
CASSLLETLTDTQYF
TGTGCCAGCAGTTTATTGGAGACCCTCACAGATACGCAGTATTTT
>TRBV9|TRBJ2-3|NA|TRBD2
CASSSRPVAGGPPTDTQYF
TGTGCCAGCAGCTCCCGCCCCGTAGCGGGAGGGCCTCCCACAGATACGCAGTATTTT
>TRBV19|TRBJ2-3|NA|NA
CASTTLAGDTQYF
TGTGCCAGTACGACCTTAGCCGGAGATACGCAGTATTTT
>TRBV9|TRBJ1-2|NA|NA
CASSEGGGGANYGYTF
TGTGCCAGCAGCGAGGGTGGGGGGGGAGCTAACTATGGCTACACCTTC
>TRBV6-7|TRBJ2-3|few|NA
CASRGGDYDGTDTQYF
TGTGCCAGCAGAGGGGGGGACTACGATGGCACAGATACGCAGTATTTT
>TRBV28|TRBJ1-1|once|NA
CASSLSSMVVTEAFF
TGTGCCAGCAGTTTATCCTCTATGGTAGTAACTGAAGCTTTCTTT
>TRBV28|TRBJ1-1|few|NA
CASSLIRAHEAFF
TGTGCCAGCAGTTTGATAAGAGCCCATGAAGCTTTCTTT
>TRBV6-5|TRBJ2-7|NA|TRBD2
CASSYSGGLSYEQYF
TGTGCCAGCAGTTACTCGGGGGGGTTATCCTACGAGCAGTACTTC
>TRBV6-4|TRBJ2-2|NA|NA
CASSDSGSTGELFF
TGTGCCAGCAGTGACTCCGGGAGCACCGGGGAGCTGTTTTTT
>TRBV5-1|TRBJ1-4|NA|TRBD1
CASSPLDRDDEKLFF
TGCGCCAGCAGCCCCCTAGACAGGGACGATGAAAAACTGTTTTTT
>TRBV15|TRBJ1-5|NA|NA
CATGVINQPQHF
TGTGCCACAGGGGTAATAAATCAGCCCCAGCATTTT
>TRBV9|TRBJ2-1|NA|TRBD2
CASSPSGLAGVFNEQFF
TGTGCCAGCAGCCCCTCGGGACTAGCGGGAGTCTTCAATGAGCAGTTCTTC
>TRBV7-3|TRBJ2-1|NA|TRBD1
CASSPGTGYNEQFF
TGTGCCAGCAGCCCCGGGACAGGTTACAATGAGCAGTTCTTC
>TRBV19|TRBJ2-7|NA|TRBD1
CASSWTGGPYEQYF
TGTGCCAGTAGTTGGACAGGCGGCCCCTACGAGCAGTACTTC
>TRBV11-2|TRBJ2-7|once|NA
CASSPYMGGAGQGQYF
TGTGCCAGCAGCCCTTATATGGGGGGAGCCGGGCAAGGGCAGTACTTC